This T cell receptor (beta chain) comes out of a study of control samples from healthy donors and cancer patients. Sequencing used immunoSEQ multiplex PCR; TCRdb keeps in-frame clones, though not all of them. In the table there are around 110,000 clones, about 93% of which are singletons. The CDR3 has 14 amino acids. V shed 5 bases and J 5 bases; nucleotides not matched to a gene: 6. In germline, CDR1 is SGHTA, CDR2 FQGTGA. V and J are TRBV7-3 and TRBJ2-5; 9 bases are a match to TRBD1. This sequence was found in a man in his thirties or forties in good health. Input material: blood. CDR3 DNA: TGTGCCAGCAGCCGGACAGGGGTAGGGGAGACCCAGTACTTC. This encodes CASSRTGVGETQYF. The entire variable domain, with the rest obtained from reference TRBV7-3 and TRBJ2-5, is as follows: GAGVSQTPSNKVTEKGKYVELRCDPISGHTALYWYRQSLGQGPEFLIYFQGTGAADDSGLPNDRFFAVRPEGSVSTLKIQRTERGDSAVYLCASSRTGVGETQYFGPGTRLLVL.